Described below is a single T cell receptor beta chain sequence and its context. This sample was taken from a study of Ad26.COV2.S vaccination and SARS-CoV-2 variants. Libraries were prepared by immunoSEQ multiplex PCR; TCRdb keeps only in-frame clonotypes and omits some of them. The sample lists over 350,000 clones; about nine tenths were seen once. With V trimmed by 3 bases and J by 7 bases, 10 bases remained unmatched. Germline lookup yields CDR1 LNHDA and CDR2 SQIVND (reference sequence). CDR3 length equals 16 residues. Treatment noted: about 20 received Ad26.COV2.S at low or high dose, single or two shots; about 5 received placebo; per-sample allocation not given. Samples were taken on day 63 after the first vaccine or placebo injection. An Ad26 vector carrying the Wuhan-strain SARS-CoV-2 spike served as the vaccine.

The specimen comprised peripheral blood, sampled in a trial of Ad26.COV2.S vaccine versus placebo. The clonotype originates from a person between 18 and 59 years old who received the Ad26.COV2.S COVID-19 vaccine or a placebo. V is TRBV19 and J is TRBJ2-1; 9 bases align to TRBD2. The CDR3 protein is CASSMSPSGGNNEQFF. The CDR3 nucleotides are TGTGCCAGTAGTATGTCTCCCAGCGGGGGGAATAATGAGCAGTTCTTC.